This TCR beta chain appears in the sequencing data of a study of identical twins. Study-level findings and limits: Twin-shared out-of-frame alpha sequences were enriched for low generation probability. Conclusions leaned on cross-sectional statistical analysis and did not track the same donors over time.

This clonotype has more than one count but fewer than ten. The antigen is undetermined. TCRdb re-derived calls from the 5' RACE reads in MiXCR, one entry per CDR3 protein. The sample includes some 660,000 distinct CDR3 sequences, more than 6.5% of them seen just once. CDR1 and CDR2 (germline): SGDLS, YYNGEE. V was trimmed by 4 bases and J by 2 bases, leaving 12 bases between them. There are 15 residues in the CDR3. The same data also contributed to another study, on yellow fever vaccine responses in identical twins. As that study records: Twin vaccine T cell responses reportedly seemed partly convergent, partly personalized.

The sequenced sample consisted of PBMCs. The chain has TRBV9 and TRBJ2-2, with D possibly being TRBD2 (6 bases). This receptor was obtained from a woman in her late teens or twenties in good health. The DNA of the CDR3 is TGTGCCAGCAGCCCCTATAGCGGAAACACCGGGGAGCTGTTTTTT. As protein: CASSPYSGNTGELFF.